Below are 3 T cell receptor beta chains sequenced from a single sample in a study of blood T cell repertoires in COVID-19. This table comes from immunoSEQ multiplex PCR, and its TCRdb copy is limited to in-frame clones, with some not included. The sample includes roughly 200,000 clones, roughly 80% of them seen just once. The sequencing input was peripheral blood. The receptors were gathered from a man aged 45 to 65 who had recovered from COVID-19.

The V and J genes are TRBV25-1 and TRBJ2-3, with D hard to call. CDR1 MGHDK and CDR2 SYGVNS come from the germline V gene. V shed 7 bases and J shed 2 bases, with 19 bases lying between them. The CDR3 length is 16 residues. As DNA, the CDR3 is TGTGCCAGCAAGTGGAGACTCTCTGCAAACACAGATACGCAGTATTTT. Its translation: CASKWRLSANTDTQYF.

The CDR3 is CASSFEQGNYEQYF. The CDR3 DNA reads as TGTGCCAGCAGTTTCGAACAGGGGAACTACGAGCAGTACTTC. J is TRBJ2-7 and V is TRBV27; 7 bases fit TRBD1. V was clipped by 3 bases and J by 3 bases; unmatched bases: 5. The CDR3 runs to 14 residues. Germline loops: CDR1 MNHEY, CDR2 SMNVEV (reference sequence).

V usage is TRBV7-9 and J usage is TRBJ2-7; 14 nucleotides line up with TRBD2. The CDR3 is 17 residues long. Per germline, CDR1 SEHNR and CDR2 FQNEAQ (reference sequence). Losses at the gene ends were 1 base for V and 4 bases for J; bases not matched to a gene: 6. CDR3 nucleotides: TGTGCCAGCAGCTTAGTTTGGGGACTAGCGGGAGAATACGAGCAGTACTTC. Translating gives CASSLVWGLAGEYEQYF.